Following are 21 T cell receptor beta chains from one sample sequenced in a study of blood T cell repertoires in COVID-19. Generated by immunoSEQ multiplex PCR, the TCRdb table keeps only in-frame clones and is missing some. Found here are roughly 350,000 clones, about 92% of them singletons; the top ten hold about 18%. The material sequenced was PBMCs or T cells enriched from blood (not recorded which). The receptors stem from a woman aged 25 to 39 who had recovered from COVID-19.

Here the CDR3 reads CAISEMGGTNEKLFF. The DNA of the CDR3 is TGTGCCATCAGTGAGATGGGGGGGACTAATGAAAAACTGTTTTTT. The chain has TRBV10-3 and TRBJ1-4, with D perhaps TRBD1 (5 bases). The CDR3 totals 15 residues. Trimming took off 2 bases at V and 2 bases at J, with 9 bases between the two ends. Germline V gene data show CDR1 as ENHRY and CDR2 as SYGVKD.

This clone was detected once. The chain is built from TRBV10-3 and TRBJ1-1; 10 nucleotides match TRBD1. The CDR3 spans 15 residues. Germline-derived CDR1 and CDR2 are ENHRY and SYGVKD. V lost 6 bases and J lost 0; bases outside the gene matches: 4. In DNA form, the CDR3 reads TGTGCCATCAGGAGACAGGGGGCCATGAACACTGAAGCTTTCTTT. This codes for CAIRRQGAMNTEAFF.

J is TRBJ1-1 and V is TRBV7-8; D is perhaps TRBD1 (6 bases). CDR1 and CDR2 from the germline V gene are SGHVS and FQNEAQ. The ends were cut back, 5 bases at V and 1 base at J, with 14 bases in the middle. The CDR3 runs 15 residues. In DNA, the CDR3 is TGTGCCAGCAGCCGCGGGGCAGGGGAGAACACTGAAGCTTTCTTT. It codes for CASSRGAGENTEAFF.

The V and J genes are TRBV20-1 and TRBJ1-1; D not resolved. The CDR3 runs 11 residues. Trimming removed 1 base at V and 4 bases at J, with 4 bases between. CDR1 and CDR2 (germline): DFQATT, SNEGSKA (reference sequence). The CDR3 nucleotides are TGCAGTGCTAGAGCCGGCACTGAAGCTTTCTTT. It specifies CSARAGTEAFF.

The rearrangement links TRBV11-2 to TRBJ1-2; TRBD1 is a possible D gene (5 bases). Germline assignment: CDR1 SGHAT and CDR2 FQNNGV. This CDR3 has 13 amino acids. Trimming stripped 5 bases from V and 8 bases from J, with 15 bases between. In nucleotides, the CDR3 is TGTGCCAGCAGCCCCGGGGGGATTGGGGGCTACACCTTC. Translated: CASSPGGIGGYTF.

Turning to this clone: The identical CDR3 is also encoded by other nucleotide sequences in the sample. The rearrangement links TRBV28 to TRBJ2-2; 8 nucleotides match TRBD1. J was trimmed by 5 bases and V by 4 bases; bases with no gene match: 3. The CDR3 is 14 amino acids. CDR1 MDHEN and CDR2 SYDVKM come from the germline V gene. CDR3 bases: TGTGCCAGCAGTTCCGGACAGGGAACCGGGGAGCTGTTTTTT. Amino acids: CASSSGQGTGELFF.

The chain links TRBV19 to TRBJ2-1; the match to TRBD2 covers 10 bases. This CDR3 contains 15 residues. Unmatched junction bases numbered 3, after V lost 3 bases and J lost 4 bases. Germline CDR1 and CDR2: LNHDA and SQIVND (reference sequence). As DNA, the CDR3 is TGTGCCAGTAGTATTGGGACTAGCGCATACAATGAGCAGTTCTTC. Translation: CASSIGTSAYNEQFF.

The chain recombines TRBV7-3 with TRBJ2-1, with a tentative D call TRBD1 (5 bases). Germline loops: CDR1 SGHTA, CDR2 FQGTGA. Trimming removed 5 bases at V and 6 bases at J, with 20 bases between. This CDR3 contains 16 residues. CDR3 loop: CASSPTGQVGVNEQFF. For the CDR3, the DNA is TGTGCCAGCAGCCCTACCGGACAAGTCGGTGTCAATGAGCAGTTCTTC.

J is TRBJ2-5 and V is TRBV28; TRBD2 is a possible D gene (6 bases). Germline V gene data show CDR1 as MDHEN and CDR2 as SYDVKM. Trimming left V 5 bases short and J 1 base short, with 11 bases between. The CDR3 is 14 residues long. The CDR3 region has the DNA TGTGCCAGCAGTCCCCGGAGGGGCCAAGAGACCCAGTACTTC. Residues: CASSPRRGQETQYF.

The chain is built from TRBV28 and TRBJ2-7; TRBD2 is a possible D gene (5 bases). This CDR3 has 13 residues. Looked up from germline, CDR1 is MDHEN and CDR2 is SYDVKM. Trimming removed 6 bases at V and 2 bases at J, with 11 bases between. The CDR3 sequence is CASSEGGPYEQYF. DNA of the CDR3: TGTGCCAGCAGCGAGGGCGGCCCCTACGAGCAGTACTTC.

This CDR3 reads CASGLPGRTQYF. The CDR3 DNA reads as TGTGCTAGTGGTCTCCCCGGGAGAACGCAGTATTTT. The rearrangement links TRBV12-5 to TRBJ2-3, with D possibly matching TRBD2 (6 bases). V was shortened by 5 bases and J by 9 bases, with 12 bases between the two germline ends. Germline CDR1 LGHNT, CDR2 FRNRAP. The CDR3 runs to 12 residues.

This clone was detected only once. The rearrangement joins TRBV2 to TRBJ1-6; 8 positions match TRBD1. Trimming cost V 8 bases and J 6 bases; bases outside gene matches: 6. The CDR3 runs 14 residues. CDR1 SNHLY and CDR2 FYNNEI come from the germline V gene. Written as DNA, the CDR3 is TGTGCCAGCGTTACAGGGGGGTTTAATTCACCCCTCCACTTT. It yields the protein CASVTGGFNSPLHF.

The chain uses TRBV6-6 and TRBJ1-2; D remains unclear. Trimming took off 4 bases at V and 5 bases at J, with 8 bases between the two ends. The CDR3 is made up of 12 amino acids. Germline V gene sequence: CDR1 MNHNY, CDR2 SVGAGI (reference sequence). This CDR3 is CASSSPGYGYTF. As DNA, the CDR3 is TGTGCCAGCAGTTCCCCAGGTTATGGCTACACCTTC.

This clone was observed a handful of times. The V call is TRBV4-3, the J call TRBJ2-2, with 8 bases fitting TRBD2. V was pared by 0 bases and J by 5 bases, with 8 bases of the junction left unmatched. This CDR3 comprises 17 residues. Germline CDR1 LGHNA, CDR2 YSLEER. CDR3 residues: CASSQEPGLERTGELFF. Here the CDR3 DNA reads TGCGCCAGCAGCCAAGAACCGGGACTAGAGAGGACCGGGGAGCTGTTTTTT.

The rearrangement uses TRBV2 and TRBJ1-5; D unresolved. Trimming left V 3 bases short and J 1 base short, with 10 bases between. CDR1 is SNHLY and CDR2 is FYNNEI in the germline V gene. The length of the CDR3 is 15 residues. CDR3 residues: CASSEAGQSNQPQHF. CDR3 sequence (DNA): TGTGCCAGCAGTGAGGCGGGCCAGAGCAATCAGCCCCAGCATTTT.

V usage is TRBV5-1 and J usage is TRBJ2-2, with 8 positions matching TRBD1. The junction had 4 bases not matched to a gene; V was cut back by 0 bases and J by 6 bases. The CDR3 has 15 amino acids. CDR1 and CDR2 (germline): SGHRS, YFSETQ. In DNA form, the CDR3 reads TGCGCCAGCAGCTTGGAGGCGACAGGGGCCGGGGAGCTGTTTTTT. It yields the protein CASSLEATGAGELFF.

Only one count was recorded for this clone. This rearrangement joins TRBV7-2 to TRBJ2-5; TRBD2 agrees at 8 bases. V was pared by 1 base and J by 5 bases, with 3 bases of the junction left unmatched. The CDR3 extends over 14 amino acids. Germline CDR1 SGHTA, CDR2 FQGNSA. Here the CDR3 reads CASSLVSGGETQYF. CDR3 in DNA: TGTGCCAGCAGCTTAGTTTCGGGGGGGGAGACCCAGTACTTC.

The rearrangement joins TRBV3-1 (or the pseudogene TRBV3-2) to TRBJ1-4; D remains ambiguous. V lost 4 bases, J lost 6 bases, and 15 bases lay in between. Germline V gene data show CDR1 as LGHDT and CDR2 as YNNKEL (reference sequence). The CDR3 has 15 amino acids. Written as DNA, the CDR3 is TGTGCCAGCAGCCCGACGCATGGAGAGGATGAAAAACTGTTTTTT. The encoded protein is CASSPTHGEDEKLFF.

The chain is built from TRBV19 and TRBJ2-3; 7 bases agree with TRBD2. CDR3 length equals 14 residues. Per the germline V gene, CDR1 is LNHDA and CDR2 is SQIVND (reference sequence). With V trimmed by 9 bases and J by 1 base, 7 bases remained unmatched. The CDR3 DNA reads TGTGCCAGCGGAGCGGGACTACGCACAGATACGCAGTATTTT. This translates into CASGAGLRTDTQYF.

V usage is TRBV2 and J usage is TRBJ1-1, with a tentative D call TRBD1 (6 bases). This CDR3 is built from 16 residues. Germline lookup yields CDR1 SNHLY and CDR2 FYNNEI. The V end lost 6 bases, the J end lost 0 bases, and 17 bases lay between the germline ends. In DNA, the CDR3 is TGTGCCAGCAGCTCCAGACAGGTTACCATGAACACTGAAGCTTTCTTT. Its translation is CASSSRQVTMNTEAFF. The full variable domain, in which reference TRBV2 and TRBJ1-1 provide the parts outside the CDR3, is EPEVTQTPSHQVTQMGQEVILRCVPISNHLYFYWYRQILGQKVEFLVSFYNNEISEKSEIFDDQFSVERPDGSNFTLKIRSTKLEDSAMYFCASSSRQVTMNTEAFFGQGTRLTVV.

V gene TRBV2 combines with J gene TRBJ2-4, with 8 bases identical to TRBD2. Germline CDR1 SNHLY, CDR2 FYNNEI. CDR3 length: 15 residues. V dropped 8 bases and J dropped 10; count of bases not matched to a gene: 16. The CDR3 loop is CASSGGGRDTTIQYF. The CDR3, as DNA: TGTGCCAGCTCCGGGGGGGGAAGGGACACAACAATTCAGTACTTC. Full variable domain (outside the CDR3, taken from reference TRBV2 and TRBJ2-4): EPEVTQTPSHQVTQMGQEVILRCVPISNHLYFYWYRQILGQKVEFLVSFYNNEISEKSEIFDDQFSVERPDGSNFTLKIRSTKLEDSAMYFCASSGGGRDTTIQYFGAGTRLSVL.